This TCR beta chain came from a study of cytomegalovirus exposure and HLA in healthy donors. Whole-study context: Both the approximately 130 validation repertoires and the 600 to 750 first-cohort repertoires used the same platform, as reported by a later analysis.

Repertoires were generated with immunoSEQ multiplex PCR, while TCRdb's copy carries only in-frame clones and drops some. The sample has more than 150,000 clones; over 65% are singletons. Study conclusions and caveats: Researchers catalogued over 150 TCR beta chains as cytomegalovirus-associated.

Comment on this clone: Its specificity is not known.

The V gene lost 4 bases and the J gene lost 3 bases, with 19 bases spanning the gap. CDR1 and CDR2 (germline): MGHRA, YSYEKL. The CDR3 length is 17 residues. The chain uses TRBV4-1 and TRBJ1-3; D may be TRBD1 (5 bases). The source material was PBMCs. The sequence was collected from a man between 18 and 29 years old in good health and CMV-seropositive. CDR3 amino acids: CASSLETGQGFGNTIYF. CDR3 sequence (DNA): TGCGCCAGCAGCCTGGAAACAGGACAAGGATTTGGAAACACCATATATTTT.